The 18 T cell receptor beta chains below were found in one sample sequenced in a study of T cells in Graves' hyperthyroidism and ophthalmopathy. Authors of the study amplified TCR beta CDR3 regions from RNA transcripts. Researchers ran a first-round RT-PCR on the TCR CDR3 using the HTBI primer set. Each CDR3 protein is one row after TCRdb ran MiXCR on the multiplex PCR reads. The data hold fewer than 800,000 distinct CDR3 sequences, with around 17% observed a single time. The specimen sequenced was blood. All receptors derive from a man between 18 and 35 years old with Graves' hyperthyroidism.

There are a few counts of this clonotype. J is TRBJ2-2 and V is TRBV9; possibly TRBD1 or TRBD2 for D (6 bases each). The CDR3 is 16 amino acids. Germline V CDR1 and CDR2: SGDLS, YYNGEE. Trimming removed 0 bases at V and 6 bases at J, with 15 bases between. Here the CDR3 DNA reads TGTGCCAGCAGCGTAGGAAGTCCGGGGGCGGCCGGGGAGCTGTTTTTT. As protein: CASSVGSPGAAGELFF.

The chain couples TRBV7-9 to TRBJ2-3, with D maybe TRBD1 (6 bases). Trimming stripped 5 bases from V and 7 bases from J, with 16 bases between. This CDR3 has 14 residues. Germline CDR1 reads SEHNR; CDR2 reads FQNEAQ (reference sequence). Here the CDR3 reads CASSSLGGRNTQYF. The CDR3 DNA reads TGTGCCAGCAGCAGTTTAGGGGGACGGAATACGCAGTATTTT.

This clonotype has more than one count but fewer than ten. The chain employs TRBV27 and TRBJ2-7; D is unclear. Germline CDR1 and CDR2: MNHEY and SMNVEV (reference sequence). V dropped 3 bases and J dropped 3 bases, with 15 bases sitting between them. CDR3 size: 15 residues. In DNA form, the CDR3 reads TGTGCCAGCAGTTTTAAGGGTCACCTGAACTACGAGCAGTACTTC. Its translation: CASSFKGHLNYEQYF.

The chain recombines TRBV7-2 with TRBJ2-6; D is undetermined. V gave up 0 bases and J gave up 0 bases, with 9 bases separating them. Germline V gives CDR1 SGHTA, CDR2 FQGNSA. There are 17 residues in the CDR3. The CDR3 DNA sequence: TGTGCCAGCAGCTTAGCGCTAAGCGACTCTGGGGCCAACGTCCTGACTTTC. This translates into CASSLALSDSGANVLTF. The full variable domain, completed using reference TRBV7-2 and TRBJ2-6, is GAGVSQSPSNKVTEKGKDVELRCDPISGHTALYWYRQSLGQGLEFLIYFQGNSAPDKSGLPSDRFSAERTGGSVSTLTIQRTQQEDSAVYLCASSLALSDSGANVLTFGAGSRLTVL.

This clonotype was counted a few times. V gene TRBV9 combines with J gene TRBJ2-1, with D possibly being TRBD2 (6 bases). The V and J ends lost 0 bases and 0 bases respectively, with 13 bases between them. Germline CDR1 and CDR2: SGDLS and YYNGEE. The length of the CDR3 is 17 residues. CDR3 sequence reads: CASSVDSSGNSYNEQFF. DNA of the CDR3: TGTGCCAGCAGCGTAGACAGTAGCGGCAACTCCTACAATGAGCAGTTCTTC.

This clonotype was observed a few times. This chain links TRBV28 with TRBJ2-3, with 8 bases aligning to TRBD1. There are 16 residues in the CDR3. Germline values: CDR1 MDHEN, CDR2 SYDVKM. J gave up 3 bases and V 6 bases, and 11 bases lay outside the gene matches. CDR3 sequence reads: CASRPTGQGPTDTQYF. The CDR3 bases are TGTGCCAGCAGACCCACCGGACAGGGCCCGACAGATACGCAGTATTTT. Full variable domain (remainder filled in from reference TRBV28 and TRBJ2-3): DVKVTQSSRYLVKRTGEKVFLECVQDMDHENMFWYRQDPGLGLRLIYFSYDVKMKEKGDIPEGYSVSREKKERFSLILESASTNQTSMYLCASRPTGQGPTDTQYFGPGTRLTVL.

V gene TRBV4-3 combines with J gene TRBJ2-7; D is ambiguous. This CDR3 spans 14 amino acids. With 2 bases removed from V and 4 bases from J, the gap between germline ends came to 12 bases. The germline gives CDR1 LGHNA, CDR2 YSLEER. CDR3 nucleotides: TGCGCCAGCAGCCAAACCTTGGACGGTTACGAGCAGTACTTC. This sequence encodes CASSQTLDGYEQYF.

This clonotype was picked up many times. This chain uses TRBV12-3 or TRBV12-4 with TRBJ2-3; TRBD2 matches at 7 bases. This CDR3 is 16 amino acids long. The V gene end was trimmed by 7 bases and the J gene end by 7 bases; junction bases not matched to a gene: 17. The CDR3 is CASTPPGGEEGYTQYF. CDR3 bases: TGTGCCAGCACCCCCCCTGGGGGGGAGGAGGGATATACGCAGTATTTT.

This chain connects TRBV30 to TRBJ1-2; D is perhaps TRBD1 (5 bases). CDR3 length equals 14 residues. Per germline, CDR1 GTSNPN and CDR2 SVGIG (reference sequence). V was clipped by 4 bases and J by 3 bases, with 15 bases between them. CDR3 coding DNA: TGTGCCTGGACCCCAGGGTTGCAACACTATGGCTACACCTTC. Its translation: CAWTPGLQHYGYTF.

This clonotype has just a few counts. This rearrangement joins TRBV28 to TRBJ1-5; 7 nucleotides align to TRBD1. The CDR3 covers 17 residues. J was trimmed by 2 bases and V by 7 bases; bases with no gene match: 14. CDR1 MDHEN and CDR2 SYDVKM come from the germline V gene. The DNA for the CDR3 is TGTGCCAGCACCAGGGAGTACAGGGGAGGGGGCAATCAGCCCCAGCATTTT. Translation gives CASTREYRGGGNQPQHF.

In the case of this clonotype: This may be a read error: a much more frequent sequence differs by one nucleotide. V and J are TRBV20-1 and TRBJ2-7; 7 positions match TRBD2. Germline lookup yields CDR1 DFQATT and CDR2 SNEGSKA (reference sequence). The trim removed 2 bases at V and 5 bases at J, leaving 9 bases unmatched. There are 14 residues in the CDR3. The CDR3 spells CSARRRRESHEQYF. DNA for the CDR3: TGCAGTGCTAGAAGGCGGCGGGAGTCCCACGAGCAGTACTTC.

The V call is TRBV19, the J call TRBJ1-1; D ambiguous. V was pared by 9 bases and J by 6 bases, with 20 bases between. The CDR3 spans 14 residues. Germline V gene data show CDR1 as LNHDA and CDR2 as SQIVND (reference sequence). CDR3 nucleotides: TGTGCCAGCAGCATAGGCCCCGCGGACCCTGAAGCTTTCTTT. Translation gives CASSIGPADPEAFF.

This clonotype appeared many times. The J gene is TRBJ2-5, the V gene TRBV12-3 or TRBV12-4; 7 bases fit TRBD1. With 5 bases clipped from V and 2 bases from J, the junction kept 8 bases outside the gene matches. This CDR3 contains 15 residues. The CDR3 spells CASSVTGLRQETQYF. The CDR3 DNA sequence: TGTGCCAGCAGTGTGACAGGGCTGAGGCAAGAGACCCAGTACTTC.

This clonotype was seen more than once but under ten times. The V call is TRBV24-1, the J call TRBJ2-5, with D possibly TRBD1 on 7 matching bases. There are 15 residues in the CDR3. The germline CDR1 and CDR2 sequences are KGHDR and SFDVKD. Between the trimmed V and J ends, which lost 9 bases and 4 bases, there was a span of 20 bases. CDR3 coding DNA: TGTGCCACCCAAACGTCGCAGGGGGGAAGAGAGACCCAGTACTTC. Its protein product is CATQTSQGGRETQYF.

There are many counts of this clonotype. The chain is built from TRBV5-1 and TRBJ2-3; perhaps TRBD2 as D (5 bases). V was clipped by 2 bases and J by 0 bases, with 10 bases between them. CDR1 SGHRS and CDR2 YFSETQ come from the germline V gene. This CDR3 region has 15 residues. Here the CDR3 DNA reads TGCGCCAGCAGCTTTAATGCGGGTAGCACAGATACGCAGTATTTT. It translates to CASSFNAGSTDTQYF.

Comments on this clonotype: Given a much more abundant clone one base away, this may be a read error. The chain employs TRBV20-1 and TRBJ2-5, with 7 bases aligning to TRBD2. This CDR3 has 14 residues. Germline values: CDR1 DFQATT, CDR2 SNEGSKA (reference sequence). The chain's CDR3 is CSASRGGSRETLYF. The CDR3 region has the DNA TGCAGTGCTAGTAGGGGAGGGAGCCGGGAGACCCTGTACTTC.

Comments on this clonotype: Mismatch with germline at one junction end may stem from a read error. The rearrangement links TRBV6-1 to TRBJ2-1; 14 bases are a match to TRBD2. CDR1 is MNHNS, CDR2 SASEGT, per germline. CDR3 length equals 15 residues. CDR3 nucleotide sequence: TGTGCCCGCAGTGAAGTGGGACTAGCGGGAGTTGAGCAGTTCTTC. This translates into CARSEVGLAGVEQFF.

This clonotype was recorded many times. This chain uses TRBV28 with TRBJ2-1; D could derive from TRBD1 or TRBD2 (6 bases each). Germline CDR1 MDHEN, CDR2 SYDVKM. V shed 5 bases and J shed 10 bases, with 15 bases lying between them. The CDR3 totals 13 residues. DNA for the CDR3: TGTGCCAGCAGTACCTCGGGGGCCTGGGAGCAGTTCTTC. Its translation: CASSTSGAWEQFF.